In its sample, the clone carrying this T cell receptor (beta chain) was seen many times. Its specificity is not known. The library protocol tagged individual cDNA molecules with unique molecular identifiers. Each CDR3 protein gets one entry after TCRdb re-called the 5' RACE reads with MiXCR. The sample lists 80,000 or so distinct CDR3 sequences, around 15% occurring once. These data are taken from a study of early T cells in non-severe SARS-CoV-2 infection. Looking at the study overall: Sequenced bulk RNA came from whole blood that was unsorted, and chains were unpaired.

Whole-study results and caveats: The matching step, a VDJdb search, favored anti-spike CD8 responses and missed private and CD4 specificities.

Germline V gives CDR1 SGHTA, CDR2 FQGNSA. This CDR3 has 12 residues. V lost 5 bases and J lost 10, with 12 bases in between. The source of this sequence is an adult who was a healthcare worker with PCR-confirmed SARS-CoV-2 infection or an uninfected control (not recorded which). Material for sequencing was whole blood. The V gene is TRBV7-2, the J gene TRBJ1-5; D is undetermined. CDR3 amino acids: CASSRLSEPQHF. DNA for the CDR3: TGTGCCAGCAGCCGCTTATCAGAACCCCAGCATTTT.